The clone carrying this T cell receptor beta chain was recorded many times. TCR beta CDR3 regions were amplified from RNA transcripts. RT-PCR in the first round (using the HTBI primer set) targeted the TCR CDR3. TCRdb processed the multiplex PCR reads anew with MiXCR; each CDR3 protein has one entry. Here the sample spans over 700,000 distinct CDR3 sequences, approximately 19% being singletons. The data derive from a study of T cells in Graves' hyperthyroidism and ophthalmopathy. Trimming left V 1 base short and J 5 bases short, with 8 bases between. This CDR3 contains 13 residues. Germline assignment: CDR1 SGHNT and CDR2 YENEEA.

The J gene is TRBJ2-5, the V gene TRBV11-3; unclear D gene. This TCR was recovered from a woman aged 45 to 65 with Graves' hyperthyroidism that later progressed to Graves' ophthalmopathy. The sample was blood. CDR3 sequence (DNA): TGTGCCAGCAGCTTAGGGCCTCGTGAGACCCAGTACTTC. Its translation: CASSLGPRETQYF.